The TCR beta chain under discussion was sequenced for a study of blood T cell repertoires in COVID-19. Study at large: COVID-19 samples collected from the United States, Italy and Spain covered acute and convalescent phases. PBMCs, B-cell-depleted T cells, or T cells provided the cDNA or gDNA that made up the material.

The data were produced by immunoSEQ multiplex PCR, yet TCRdb's version contains in-frame clones alone and is incomplete. This table has approximately 77,000 clones, 65% to 85% appearing once. The receptor comes from a man between 65 and 85 years old with active or convalescent COVID-19. The sample taken for sequencing was peripheral blood.

CDR3 residues: CASNPLGADQPQHF. CDR3 nucleotides: TGTGCCAGCAACCCTCTGGGAGCTGATCAGCCCCAGCATTTT. The chain is built from TRBV6-5 and TRBJ1-5; no clear D. The CDR3 is 14 amino acids. Germline CDR1 reads MNHEY; CDR2 reads SVGAGI. Between the trimmed V and J ends, which lost 7 bases and 5 bases, there was a span of 15 bases.